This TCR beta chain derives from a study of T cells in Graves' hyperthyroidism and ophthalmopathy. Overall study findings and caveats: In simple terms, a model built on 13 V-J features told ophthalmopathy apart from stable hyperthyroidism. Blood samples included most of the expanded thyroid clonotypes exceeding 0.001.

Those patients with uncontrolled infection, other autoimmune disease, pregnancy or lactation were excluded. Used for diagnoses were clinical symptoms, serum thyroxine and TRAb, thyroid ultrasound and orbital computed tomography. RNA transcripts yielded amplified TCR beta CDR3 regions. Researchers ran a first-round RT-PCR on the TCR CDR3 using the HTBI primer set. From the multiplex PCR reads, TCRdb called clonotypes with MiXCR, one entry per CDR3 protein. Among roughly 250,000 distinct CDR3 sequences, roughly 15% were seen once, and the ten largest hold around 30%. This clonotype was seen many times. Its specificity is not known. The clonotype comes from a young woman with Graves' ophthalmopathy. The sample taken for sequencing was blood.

As DNA, the CDR3 is TGTGCCAGCAGTCCGCCCCTACTAGCGGGACTAATGGATGAGCAGTTCTTC. Its translation is CASSPPLLAGLMDEQFF. The chain uses TRBV27 and TRBJ2-1; 10 bases are a match to TRBD2. V was clipped by 5 bases and J by 8 bases; unmatched bases: 15. The length of the CDR3 is 17 residues. Germline CDR1 MNHEY, CDR2 SMNVEV (reference sequence).